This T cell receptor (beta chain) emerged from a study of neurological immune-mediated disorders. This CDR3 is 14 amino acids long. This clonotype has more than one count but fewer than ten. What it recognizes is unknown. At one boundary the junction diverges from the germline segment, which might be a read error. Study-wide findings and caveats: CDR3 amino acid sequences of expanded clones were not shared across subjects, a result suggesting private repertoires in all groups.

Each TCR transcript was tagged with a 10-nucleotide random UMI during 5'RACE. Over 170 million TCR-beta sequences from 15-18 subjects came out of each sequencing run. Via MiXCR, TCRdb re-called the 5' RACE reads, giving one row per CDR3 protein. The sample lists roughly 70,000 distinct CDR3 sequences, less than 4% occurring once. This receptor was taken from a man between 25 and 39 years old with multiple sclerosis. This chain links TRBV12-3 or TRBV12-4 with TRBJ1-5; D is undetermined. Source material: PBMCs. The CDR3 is CANSLRHSNQPQHF. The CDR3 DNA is TGTGCCAACAGTTTGCGCCATAGCAATCAGCCCCAGCATTTT.